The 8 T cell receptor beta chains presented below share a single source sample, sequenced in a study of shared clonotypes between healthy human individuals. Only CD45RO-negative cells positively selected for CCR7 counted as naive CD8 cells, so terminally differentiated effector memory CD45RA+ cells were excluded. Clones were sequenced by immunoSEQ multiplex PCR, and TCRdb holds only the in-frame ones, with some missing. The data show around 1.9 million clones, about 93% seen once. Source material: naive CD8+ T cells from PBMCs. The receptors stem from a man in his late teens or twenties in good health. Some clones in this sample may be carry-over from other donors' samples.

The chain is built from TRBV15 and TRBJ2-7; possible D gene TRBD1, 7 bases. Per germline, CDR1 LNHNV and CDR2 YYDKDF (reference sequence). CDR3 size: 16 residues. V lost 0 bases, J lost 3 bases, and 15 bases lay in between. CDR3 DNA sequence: TGTGCCACCAGCAGAGATCGGGGGACAGAGGACTACGAGCAGTACTTC. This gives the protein CATSRDRGTEDYEQYF.

In nucleotides, the CDR3 is TGTGCCAGCAGTCCGGGACGTAACTACGAGCAGTACTTC. Amino acids: CASSPGRNYEQYF. V usage is TRBV7-9 and J usage is TRBJ2-7; D may match TRBD1 or TRBD2 (5 bases each). This CDR3 contains 13 residues. CDR1 is SEHNR, CDR2 FQNEAQ, per germline (reference sequence). Trimming removed 6 bases from V and 3 bases from J, with 12 bases in between.

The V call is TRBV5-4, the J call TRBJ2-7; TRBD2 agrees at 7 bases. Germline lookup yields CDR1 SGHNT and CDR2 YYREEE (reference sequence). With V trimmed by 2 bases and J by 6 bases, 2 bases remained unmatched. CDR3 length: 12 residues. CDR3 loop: CASSFGTTEQYF. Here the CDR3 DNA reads TGTGCCAGCAGCTTCGGGACTACCGAGCAGTACTTC. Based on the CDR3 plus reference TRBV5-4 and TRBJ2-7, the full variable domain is ETGVTQSPTHLIKTRGQQVTLRCSSQSGHNTVSWYQQALGQGPQFIFQYYREEENGRGNFPPRFSGLQFPNYSSELNVNALELDDSALYLCASSFGTTEQYFGPGTRLTVT.

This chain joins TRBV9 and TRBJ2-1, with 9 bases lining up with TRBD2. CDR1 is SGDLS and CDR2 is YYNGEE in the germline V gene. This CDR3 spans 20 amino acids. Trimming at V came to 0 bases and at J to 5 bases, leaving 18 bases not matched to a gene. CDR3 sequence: CASSVEGTGFGGREDNEQFF. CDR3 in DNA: TGTGCCAGCAGCGTAGAAGGGACGGGGTTTGGCGGGAGGGAGGACAATGAGCAGTTCTTC.

This CDR3 is CASTPGGVGTEAFF. DNA for the CDR3: TGTGCCAGCACCCCGGGAGGTGTGGGCACTGAAGCTTTCTTT. This chain joins TRBV5-5 and TRBJ1-1; no clear D. The CDR3 runs 14 residues. V gave up 6 bases and J gave up 4 bases, with 16 bases separating them. The V gene's germline CDR1 is SGHKS and CDR2 YYEKEE (reference sequence).

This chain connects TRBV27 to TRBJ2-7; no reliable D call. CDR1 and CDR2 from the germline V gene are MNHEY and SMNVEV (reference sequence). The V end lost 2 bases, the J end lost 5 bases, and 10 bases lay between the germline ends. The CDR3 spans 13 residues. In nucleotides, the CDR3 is TGTGCCAGCAGTTTAACAGATTTCCACGAGCAGTACTTC. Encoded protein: CASSLTDFHEQYF.

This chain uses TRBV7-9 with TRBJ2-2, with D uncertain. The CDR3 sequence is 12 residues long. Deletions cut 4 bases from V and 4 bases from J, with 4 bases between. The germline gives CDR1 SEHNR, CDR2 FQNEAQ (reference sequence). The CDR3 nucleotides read TGTGCCAGCAGCTCCCGCACCGGGGAGCTGTTTTTT. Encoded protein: CASSSRTGELFF.

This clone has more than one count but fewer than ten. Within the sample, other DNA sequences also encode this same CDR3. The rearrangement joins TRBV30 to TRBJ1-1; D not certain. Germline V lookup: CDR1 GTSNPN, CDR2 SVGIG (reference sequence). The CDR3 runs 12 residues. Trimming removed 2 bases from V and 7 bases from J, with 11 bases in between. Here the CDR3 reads CAWSFGPGEAFF. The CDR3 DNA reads TGTGCCTGGAGTTTTGGGCCGGGTGAAGCTTTCTTT.